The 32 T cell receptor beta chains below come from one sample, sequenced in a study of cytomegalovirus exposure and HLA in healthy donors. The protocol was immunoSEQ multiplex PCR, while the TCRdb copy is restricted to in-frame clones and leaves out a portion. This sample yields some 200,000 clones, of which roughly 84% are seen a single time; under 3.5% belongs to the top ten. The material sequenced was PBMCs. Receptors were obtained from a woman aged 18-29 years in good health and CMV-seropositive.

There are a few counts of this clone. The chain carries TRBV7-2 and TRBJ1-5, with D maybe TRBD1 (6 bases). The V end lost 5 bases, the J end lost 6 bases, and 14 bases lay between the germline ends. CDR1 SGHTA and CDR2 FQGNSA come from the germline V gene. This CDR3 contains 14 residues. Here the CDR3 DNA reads TGTGCCAGCAGCAACCAACAGGGAACTCAGCCCCAGCATTTT. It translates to CASSNQQGTQPQHF.

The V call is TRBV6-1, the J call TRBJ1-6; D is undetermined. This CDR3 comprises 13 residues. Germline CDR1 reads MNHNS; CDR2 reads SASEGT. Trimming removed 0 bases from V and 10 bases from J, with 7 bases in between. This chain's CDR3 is CASSEARMSPLHF. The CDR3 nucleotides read TGTGCCAGCAGTGAAGCGCGCATGTCACCCCTCCACTTT.

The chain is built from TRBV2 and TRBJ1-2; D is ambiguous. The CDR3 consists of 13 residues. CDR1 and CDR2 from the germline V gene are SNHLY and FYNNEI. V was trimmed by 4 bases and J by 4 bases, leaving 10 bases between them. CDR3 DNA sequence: TGTGCCAGCAGTGGGGAGGAGTTCTATGGCTACACCTTC. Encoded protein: CASSGEEFYGYTF.

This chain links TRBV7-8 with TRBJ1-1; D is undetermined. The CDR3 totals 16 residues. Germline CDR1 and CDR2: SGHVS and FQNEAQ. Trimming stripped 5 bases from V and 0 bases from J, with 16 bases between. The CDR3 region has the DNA TGTGCCAGCAGCCTCCCCGCAGGATTGATGAACACTGAAGCTTTCTTT. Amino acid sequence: CASSLPAGLMNTEAFF.

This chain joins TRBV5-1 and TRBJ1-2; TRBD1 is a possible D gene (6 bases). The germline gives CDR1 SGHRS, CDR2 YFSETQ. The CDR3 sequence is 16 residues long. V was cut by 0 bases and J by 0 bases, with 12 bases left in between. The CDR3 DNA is TGCGCCAGCAGCTTGGAACAGGGCCGAGCTAACTATGGCTACACCTTC. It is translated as CASSLEQGRANYGYTF.

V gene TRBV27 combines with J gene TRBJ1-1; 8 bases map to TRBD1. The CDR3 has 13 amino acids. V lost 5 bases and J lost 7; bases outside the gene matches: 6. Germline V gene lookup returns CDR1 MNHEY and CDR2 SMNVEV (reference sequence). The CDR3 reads CASSRTGGGEAFF. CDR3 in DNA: TGTGCCAGCAGTAGAACAGGGGGGGGTGAAGCTTTCTTT.

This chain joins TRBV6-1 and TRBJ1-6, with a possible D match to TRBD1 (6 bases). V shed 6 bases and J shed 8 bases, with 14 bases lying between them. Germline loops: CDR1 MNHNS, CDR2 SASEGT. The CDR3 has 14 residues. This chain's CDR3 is CASRTGSLDSPLHF. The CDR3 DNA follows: TGTGCCAGCAGGACAGGAAGTTTGGATTCACCCCTCCACTTT.

CDR3 region: CSVVVSTEAFF. CDR3 nucleotide sequence: TGCAGCGTTGTCGTATCCACTGAAGCTTTCTTT. J is TRBJ1-1 and V is TRBV29-1; D is uncertain. Germline V gene data show CDR1 as SQVTM and CDR2 as ANQGSEA. V lost 4 bases and J lost 4, with 7 bases in between. The CDR3 has 11 amino acids.

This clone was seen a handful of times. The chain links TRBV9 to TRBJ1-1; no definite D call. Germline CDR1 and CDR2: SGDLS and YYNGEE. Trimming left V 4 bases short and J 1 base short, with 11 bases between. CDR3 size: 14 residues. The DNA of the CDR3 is TGTGCCAGCAGCCCCCCGGTCCCGAACACTGAAGCTTTCTTT. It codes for CASSPPVPNTEAFF. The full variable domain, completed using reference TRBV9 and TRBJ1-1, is DSGVTQTPKHLITATGQRVTLRCSPRSGDLSVYWYQQSLDQGLQFLIQYYNGEERAKGNILERFSAQQFPDLHSELNLSSLELGDSALYFCASSPPVPNTEAFFGQGTRLTVV.

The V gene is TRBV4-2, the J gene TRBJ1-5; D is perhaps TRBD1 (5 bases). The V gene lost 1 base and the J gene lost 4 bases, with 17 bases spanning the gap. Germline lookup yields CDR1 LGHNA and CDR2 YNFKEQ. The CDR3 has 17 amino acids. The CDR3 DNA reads TGTGCCAGCAGCCAAGGTTCCCGCAGGGATGGAAATCAGCCCCAGCATTTT. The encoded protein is CASSQGSRRDGNQPQHF.

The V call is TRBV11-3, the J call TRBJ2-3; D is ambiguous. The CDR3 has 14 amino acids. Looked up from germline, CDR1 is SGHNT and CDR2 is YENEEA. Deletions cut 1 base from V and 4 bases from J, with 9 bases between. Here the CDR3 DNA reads TGTGCCAGCAGCTTAGTGGGTAGCTCAGATACGCAGTATTTT. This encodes CASSLVGSSDTQYF.

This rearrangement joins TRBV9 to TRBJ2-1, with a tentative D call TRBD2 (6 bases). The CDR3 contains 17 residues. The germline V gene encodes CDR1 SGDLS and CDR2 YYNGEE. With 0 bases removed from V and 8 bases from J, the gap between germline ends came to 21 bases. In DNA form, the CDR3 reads TGTGCCAGCAGCGTAGTACCTAGCGCCTCACATAGGTATGAGCAGTTCTTC. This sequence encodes CASSVVPSASHRYEQFF.

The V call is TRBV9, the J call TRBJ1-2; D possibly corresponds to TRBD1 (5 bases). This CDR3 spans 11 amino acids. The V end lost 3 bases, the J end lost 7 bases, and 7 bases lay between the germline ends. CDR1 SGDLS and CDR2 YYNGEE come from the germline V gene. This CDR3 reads CASSAQGGYTF. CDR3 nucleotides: TGTGCCAGCAGCGCCCAGGGTGGCTACACCTTC.

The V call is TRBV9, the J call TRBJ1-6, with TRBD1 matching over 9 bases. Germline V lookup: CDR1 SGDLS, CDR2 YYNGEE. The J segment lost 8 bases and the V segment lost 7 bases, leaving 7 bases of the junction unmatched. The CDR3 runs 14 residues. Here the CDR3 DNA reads TGTGCCAGCGGGGGGGACAGGGCTCATTCACCCCTCCACTTT. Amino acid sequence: CASGGDRAHSPLHF.

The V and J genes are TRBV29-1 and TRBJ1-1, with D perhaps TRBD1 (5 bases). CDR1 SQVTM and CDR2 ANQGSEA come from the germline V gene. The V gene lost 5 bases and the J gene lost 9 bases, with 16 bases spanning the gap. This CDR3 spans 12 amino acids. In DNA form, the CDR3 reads TGCAGCGTTCTTCTGGGACTGCGAAAAGCTTTCTTT. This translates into CSVLLGLRKAFF. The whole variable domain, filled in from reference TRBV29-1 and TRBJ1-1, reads SAVISQKPSRDICQRGTSLTIQCQVDSQVTMMFWYRQQPGQSLTLIATANQGSEATYESGFVIDKFPISRPNLTFSTLTVSNMSPEDSSIYLCSVLLGLRKAFFGQGTRLTVV.

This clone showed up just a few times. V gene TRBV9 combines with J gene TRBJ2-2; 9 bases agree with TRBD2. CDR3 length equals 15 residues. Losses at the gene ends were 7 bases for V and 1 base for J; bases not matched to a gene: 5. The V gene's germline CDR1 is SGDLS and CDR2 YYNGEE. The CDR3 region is CASRPTSGNTGELFF. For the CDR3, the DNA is TGTGCCAGCCGCCCGACTAGCGGGAACACCGGGGAGCTGTTTTTT. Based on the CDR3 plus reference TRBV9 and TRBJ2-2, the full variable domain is DSGVTQTPKHLITATGQRVTLRCSPRSGDLSVYWYQQSLDQGLQFLIQYYNGEERAKGNILERFSAQQFPDLHSELNLSSLELGDSALYFCASRPTSGNTGELFFGEGSRLTVL.

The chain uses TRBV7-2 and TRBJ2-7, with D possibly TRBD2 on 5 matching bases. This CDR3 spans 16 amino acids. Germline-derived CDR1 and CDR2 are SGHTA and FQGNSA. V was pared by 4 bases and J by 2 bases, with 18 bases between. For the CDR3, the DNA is TGTGCCAGCAGCTCAGCCCGGGTGCTAGCTACCTACGAGCAGTACTTC. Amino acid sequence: CASSSARVLATYEQYF.

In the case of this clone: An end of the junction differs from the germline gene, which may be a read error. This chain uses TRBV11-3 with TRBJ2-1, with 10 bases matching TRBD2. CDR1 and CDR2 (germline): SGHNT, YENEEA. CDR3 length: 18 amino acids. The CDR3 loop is CASNLRSGLAANYNEQFF. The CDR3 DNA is TGTGCCAGCAACTTACGATCTGGACTAGCGGCGAACTACAATGAGCAGTTCTTC. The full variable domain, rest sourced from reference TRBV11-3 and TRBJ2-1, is EAGVVQSPRYKIIEKKQPVAFWCNPISGHNTLYWYLQNLGQGPELLIRYENEEAVDDSQLPKDRFSAERLKGVDSTLKIQPAELGDSAVYLCASNLRSGLAANYNEQFFGPGTRLTVL.

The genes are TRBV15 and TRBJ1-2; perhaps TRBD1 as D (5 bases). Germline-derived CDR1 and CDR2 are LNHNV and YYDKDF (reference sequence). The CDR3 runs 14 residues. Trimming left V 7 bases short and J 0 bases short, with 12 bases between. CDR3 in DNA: TGTGCCACCACCGTTAGGGGCGCTAACTATGGCTACACCTTC. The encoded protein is CATTVRGANYGYTF.

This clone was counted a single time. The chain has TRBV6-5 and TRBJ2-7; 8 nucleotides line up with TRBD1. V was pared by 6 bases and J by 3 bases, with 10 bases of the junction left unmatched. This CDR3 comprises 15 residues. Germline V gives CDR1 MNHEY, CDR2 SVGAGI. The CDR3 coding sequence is TGTGCCAGCAGGCACAAACACACAGGGGGCTACGAGCAGTACTTC. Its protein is CASRHKHTGGYEQYF.

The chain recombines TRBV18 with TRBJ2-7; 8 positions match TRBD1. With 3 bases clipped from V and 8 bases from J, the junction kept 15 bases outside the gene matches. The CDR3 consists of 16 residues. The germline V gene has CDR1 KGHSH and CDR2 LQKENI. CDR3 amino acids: CASSPNLGTGGIKQYF. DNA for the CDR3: TGTGCCAGCTCACCGAACCTAGGGACAGGAGGGATAAAGCAGTACTTC.

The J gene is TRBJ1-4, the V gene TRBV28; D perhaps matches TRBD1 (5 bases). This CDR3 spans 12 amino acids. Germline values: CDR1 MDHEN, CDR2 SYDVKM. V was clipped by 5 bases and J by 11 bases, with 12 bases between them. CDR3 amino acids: CASSPPRQKLFF. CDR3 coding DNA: TGTGCCAGCAGTCCCCCACGACAGAAACTGTTTTTT.

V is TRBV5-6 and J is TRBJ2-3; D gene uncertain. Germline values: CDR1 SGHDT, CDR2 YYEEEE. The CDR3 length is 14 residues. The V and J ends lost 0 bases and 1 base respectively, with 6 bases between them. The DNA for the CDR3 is TGTGCCAGCAGCTTGGAACAGCGCACAGATACGCAGTATTTT. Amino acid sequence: CASSLEQRTDTQYF.

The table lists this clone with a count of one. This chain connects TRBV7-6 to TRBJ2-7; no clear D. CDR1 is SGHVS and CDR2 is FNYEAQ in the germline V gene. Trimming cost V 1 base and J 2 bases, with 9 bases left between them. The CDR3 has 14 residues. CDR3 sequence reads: CASSLGVEAYEQYF. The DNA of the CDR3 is TGTGCCAGCAGCTTAGGGGTCGAGGCCTACGAGCAGTACTTC.

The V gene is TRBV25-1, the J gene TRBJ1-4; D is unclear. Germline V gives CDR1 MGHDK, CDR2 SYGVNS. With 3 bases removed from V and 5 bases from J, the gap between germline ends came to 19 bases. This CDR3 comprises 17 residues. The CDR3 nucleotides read TGTGCCAGCAGTGACCTGCGTAGCAGCGAAAGGAATGAAAAACTGTTTTTT. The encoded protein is CASSDLRSSERNEKLFF.

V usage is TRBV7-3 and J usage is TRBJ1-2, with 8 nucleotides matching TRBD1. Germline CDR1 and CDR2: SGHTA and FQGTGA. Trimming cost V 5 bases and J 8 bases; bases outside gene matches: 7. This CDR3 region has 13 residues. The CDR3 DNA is TGTGCCAGCAGCCCTGGACAGGGAGACGGCTACACCTTC. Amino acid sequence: CASSPGQGDGYTF.

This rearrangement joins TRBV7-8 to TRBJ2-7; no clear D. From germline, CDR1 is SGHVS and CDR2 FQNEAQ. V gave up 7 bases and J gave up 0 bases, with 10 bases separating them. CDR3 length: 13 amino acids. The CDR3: CASTQDTSYEQYF. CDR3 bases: TGTGCCAGCACCCAAGACACCTCCTACGAGCAGTACTTC.

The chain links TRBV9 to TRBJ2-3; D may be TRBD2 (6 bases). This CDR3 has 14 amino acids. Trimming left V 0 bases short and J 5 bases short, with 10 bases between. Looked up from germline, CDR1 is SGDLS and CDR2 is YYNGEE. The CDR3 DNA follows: TGTGCCAGCAGCGTAGATCGGGGGTTAGATACGCAGTATTTT. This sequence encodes CASSVDRGLDTQYF.

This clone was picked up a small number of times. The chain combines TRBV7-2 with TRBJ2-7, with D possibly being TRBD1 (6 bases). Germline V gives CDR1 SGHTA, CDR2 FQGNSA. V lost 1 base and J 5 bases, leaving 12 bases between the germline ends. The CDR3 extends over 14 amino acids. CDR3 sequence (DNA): TGTGCCAGCAGCTTAGTATCCAGGGGCGACGAGCAGTACTTC. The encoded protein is CASSLVSRGDEQYF.

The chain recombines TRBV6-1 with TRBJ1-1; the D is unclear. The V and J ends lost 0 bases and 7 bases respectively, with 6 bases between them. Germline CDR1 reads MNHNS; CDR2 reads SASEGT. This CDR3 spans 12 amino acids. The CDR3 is CASSEALFEAFF. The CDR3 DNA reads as TGTGCCAGCAGTGAAGCTCTATTTGAAGCTTTCTTT.

In DNA form, the CDR3 reads TGTGCCAGCAGCTTAAATTTCCAGTCTGGTTCACCCCTCCACTTT. Encoded protein: CASSLNFQSGSPLHF. This rearrangement joins TRBV7-6 to TRBJ1-6; no reliable D call. V was clipped by 2 bases and J by 9 bases, with 14 bases between them. Germline V gives CDR1 SGHVS, CDR2 FNYEAQ. This CDR3 comprises 15 residues.

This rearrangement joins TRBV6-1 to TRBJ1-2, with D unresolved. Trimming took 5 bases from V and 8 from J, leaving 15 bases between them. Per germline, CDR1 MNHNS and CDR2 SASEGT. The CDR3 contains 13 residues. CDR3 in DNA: TGTGCCAGCAGTAGCGGACCTAAAGGGGGCTACACCTTC. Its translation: CASSSGPKGGYTF.